A selection of T cell receptor beta chains follows, all from one sample in a study of T cell responses to AZD1222 COVID-19 vaccine. The assay was immunoSEQ multiplex PCR, and TCRdb's table has in-frame clones only and misses some. The table has approximately 180,000 clones, 85% to 90% seen once. Sequences were derived from peripheral blood, sampled on day 0 of AZD1222 vaccination. The receptors were sampled from an adult in good health. CDR3s include the opening cysteine and the closing phenylalanine or tryptophan. The order of the fields is J gene, V gene, CDR3 protein.

TRBJ2-7	TRBV4-2	CASSQVGTGTQYF
TRBJ2-5	TRBV28	CASSFGMGGGETQYF
TRBJ2-7	TRBV30	CAWSVRGGAEQYF
TRBJ2-7	TRBV29-1	CSANMGARYEQYF
TRBJ1-3	TRBV28	CASSIESSGNTIYF
TRBJ2-7	TRBV4-2	CASSRTGTFSYEQYF
TRBJ1-6	TRBV24-1	CATSDSGSPLHF
TRBJ1-2	TRBV19	CASRTQLGYGYTF
TRBJ2-3	TRBV5-1	CASSFSPGPTDTQYF
TRBJ1-2	TRBV5-6	CASSLAAGEDGYTF
TRBJ2-7	TRBV25-1	CASSEPGTVIYEQYF
TRBJ2-7	TRBV6-2/TRBV6-3	CASSSQGLAGTYEQYF
TRBJ1-4	TRBV7-2	CASSSWGVGEKLFF
TRBJ2-3	TRBV10-3	CAISLTGSTDTQYF
TRBJ2-3	TRBV7-9	CASSRREPPEADTQYF
TRBJ2-2	TRBV19	CASSGNRGRGAGELFF
TRBJ1-4	TRBV30	CAWSRGVSNEKLFF
TRBJ1-4	TRBV24-1	CATAAMAPATNEKLFF
TRBJ2-2	TRBV7-2	CASSPGRVGTGELFF
TRBJ1-1	TRBV10-3	CAIRGQENTEAFF
TRBJ2-3	TRBV13	CASSSKTSGRMDTQYF
TRBJ1-3	TRBV19	CASSTPESGNTIYF
TRBJ2-2	TRBV9	CASSVHRGLNTGELFF